The T cell receptor beta chain described here comes from a study of shared clonotypes between healthy human individuals. Broader study findings: There were few donors, and this limited the genetic and exposure-history diversity represented.

This clone occurred a few times. No antigen is known for it. The CDR3 loop spans 11 amino acids. The germline V and J ends were trimmed by 4 bases and 2 bases, with 0 bases remaining between them. Germline assignment: CDR1 PRHDT and CDR2 FYEKMQ (reference sequence). In the authors' workflow: Because ImmunoSEQ provided only junction sequences with no quality scores, the filtering differed. Sequencing used immunoSEQ multiplex PCR; TCRdb keeps in-frame clones, though not all of them. V, J and clone size derive from that table, while D and trimming were established from the DNA sequence. The table shows more than 90,000 clones, with roughly two thirds occurring only once.

The receptor comes from a man aged 25 to 45 in good health. Sequenced: memory CD8+ T cells sorted from blood. The subset was: CD45RO+ cells pooled with CCR7-negative TemRA cells. The genes are TRBV13 and TRBJ2-1; D not resolved. The CDR3 loop is CASSSYNEQFF. The CDR3 nucleotides read TGTGCCAGCAGCTCCTACAATGAGCAGTTCTTC.